The 10 T cell receptor beta chains below were found in one sample sequenced in a study of cytomegalovirus exposure and HLA in healthy donors. 13 Jbeta primers and 60 Vbeta primers were used for the PCR. Measured with immunoSEQ multiplex PCR; TCRdb has only the in-frame clones, and not every one. Of about 180,000 clones in the sample, around four fifths were seen once. Sequenced material: PBMCs. The receptors originated from a man between 18 and 35 years old in good health and CMV-seronegative.

The chain links TRBV5-3 to TRBJ2-3; 9 positions agree with TRBD1. TRBV5-3 is filed as an ORF, its function uncertain. This CDR3 has 15 amino acids. J gave up 6 bases and V 1 base, and 6 bases lay outside the gene matches. The CDR3 DNA is TGTGCCAGAAGCTTGCAGGGACAGGGCGATGATACGCAGTATTTT. This gives the protein CARSLQGQGDDTQYF.

The chain carries TRBV18 and TRBJ2-1; D ambiguous. Looked up from germline, CDR1 is KGHSH and CDR2 is LQKENI. V shed 5 bases and J shed 4 bases, with 9 bases lying between them. The CDR3 extends over 13 amino acids. The CDR3 coding sequence is TGTGCCAGCTCATCTTACTCTTACAATGAGCAGTTCTTC. Translation: CASSSYSYNEQFF.

A single count supports this clone. This sequence joins TRBV7-9 and TRBJ1-1, with a tentative D call TRBD1 (5 bases). CDR1 and CDR2 (germline): SEHNR, FQNEAQ (reference sequence). Trimming removed 5 bases from V and 4 bases from J, with 8 bases in between. The CDR3 consists of 12 residues. The CDR3 DNA follows: TGTGCCAGCAGCCAGGGTTCCACTGAAGCTTTCTTT. The encoded protein is CASSQGSTEAFF. The variable domain in full, completed from reference TRBV7-9 and TRBJ1-1, reads DTGVSQNPRHKITKRGQNVTFRCDPISEHNRLYWYRQTLGQGPEFLTYFQNEAQLEKSRLLSDRFSAERPKGSFSTLEIQRTEQGDSAMYLCASSQGSTEAFFGQGTRLTVV.

The chain uses TRBV25-1 and TRBJ2-1; unclear D gene. Germline V gene lookup returns CDR1 MGHDK and CDR2 SYGVNS. The V gene lost 1 base and the J gene lost 4 bases, with 11 bases spanning the gap. CDR3 length: 15 residues. CDR3 nucleotide sequence: TGTGCCAGCAGTGAATCCGGGTTGGGTTACAATGAGCAGTTCTTC. Residues: CASSESGLGYNEQFF.

The chain links TRBV27 to TRBJ2-1, with D uncertain. V dropped 7 bases and J dropped 7 bases, with 17 bases sitting between them. Germline CDR1 MNHEY, CDR2 SMNVEV (reference sequence). The CDR3 is made up of 14 amino acids. The CDR3 spells CASTPSFRPNEQFF. The CDR3 nucleotides read TGTGCCAGCACCCCCTCTTTCAGGCCTAATGAGCAGTTCTTC.

The chain couples TRBV7-6 to TRBJ2-1; TRBD1 matches at 7 bases. The CDR3 totals 15 residues. Germline V gene lookup returns CDR1 SGHVS and CDR2 FNYEAQ. V lost 5 bases and J lost 2; bases outside the gene matches: 6. The CDR3 DNA follows: TGTGCCAGCAGCCCCCCGGGACAGCCCTACAATGAGCAGTTCTTC. Its protein product is CASSPPGQPYNEQFF.

This chain links TRBV6-5 with TRBJ1-1; TRBD1 agrees at 7 bases. This CDR3 has 14 amino acids. Germline V lookup: CDR1 MNHEY, CDR2 SVGAGI. Trimming cost V 6 bases and J 0 bases; bases outside gene matches: 4. The CDR3 loop is CASSRQGLNTEAFF. CDR3 sequence (DNA): TGTGCCAGCAGCAGACAGGGTTTGAACACTGAAGCTTTCTTT.

This clone turned up a few times. The V gene is TRBV7-9, the J gene TRBJ2-1, with TRBD2 matching 9 bases. The ends lost 2 bases at V and 7 bases at J; junction bases unmatched: 6. CDR3 size: 15 residues. Per germline, CDR1 SEHNR and CDR2 FQNEAQ (reference sequence). CDR3 sequence (DNA): TGTGCCAGCAGCTTATCGCGGGGGGGGAGGAATGAGCAGTTCTTC. Its protein is CASSLSRGGRNEQFF.

The chain joins TRBV9 to TRBJ1-1, with D unclear. The germline V gene has CDR1 SGDLS and CDR2 YYNGEE. The CDR3 extends over 12 amino acids. V gave up 3 bases and J gave up 5 bases, with 8 bases separating them. This CDR3 reads CASSAGSTEAFF. The CDR3 coding sequence is TGTGCCAGCAGCGCGGGGTCAACTGAAGCTTTCTTT.

This clone has only a few counts. The chain recombines TRBV19 with TRBJ1-2; maybe TRBD1 (5 bases). V shed 2 bases and J shed 0 bases, with 10 bases lying between them. In germline, CDR1 is LNHDA, CDR2 SQIVND (reference sequence). This CDR3 is 15 amino acids long. The CDR3 DNA sequence: TGTGCCAGTAGTATAAGGCGGGGCACTAACTATGGCTACACCTTC. Its protein product is CASSIRRGTNYGYTF.